Following are 18 T cell receptor beta chains from one sample sequenced in a study of cytomegalovirus exposure and HLA in healthy donors. The PCR employed 60 Vbeta primers together with 13 Jbeta primers. TCRdb keeps only in-frame clones here, not all; method: immunoSEQ multiplex PCR. The table records about 140,000 clones, about 80% of them present only once. The material sequenced was PBMCs. Receptors were obtained from a male donor in good health and CMV-seropositive.

V gene TRBV7-6 combines with J gene TRBJ2-7; 10 bases agree with TRBD2. J gave up 5 bases and V 1 base, and 8 bases lay outside the gene matches. The CDR3 is 16 residues long. CDR1 SGHVS and CDR2 FNYEAQ come from the germline V gene. The CDR3 is CASSLVGLADVDEQYF. In DNA form, the CDR3 reads TGTGCCAGCAGCTTAGTTGGACTAGCGGACGTTGACGAGCAGTACTTC.

The chain joins TRBV11-1 to TRBJ2-3; a possible D gene is TRBD1 (6 bases). CDR1 and CDR2 (germline): SGHAT, FQDESV (reference sequence). V lost 8 bases, J lost 3 bases, and 18 bases lay in between. The CDR3 spans 15 residues. CDR3 sequence reads: CASALLGGVTDTQYF. The DNA of the CDR3 is TGTGCCAGCGCCCTCCTTGGGGGCGTAACAGATACGCAGTATTTT.

Only a few counts were recorded for this clone. The chain joins TRBV6-1 to TRBJ2-3; 9 bases fit TRBD2. Germline V gene lookup returns CDR1 MNHNS and CDR2 SASEGT. This CDR3 has 15 residues. Unmatched junction bases numbered 3, after V lost 5 bases and J lost 0 bases. CDR3 region: CASSSSGASTDTQYF. CDR3 coding DNA: TGTGCCAGCAGTTCTAGCGGGGCTAGCACAGATACGCAGTATTTT.

This chain uses TRBV6-5 with TRBJ2-1, with TRBD1 identical over 8 bases. Germline CDR1 and CDR2: MNHEY and SVGAGI. Trimming cost V 2 bases and J 4 bases; bases outside gene matches: 7. The CDR3 is 16 residues long. CDR3 in amino acids: CASSYGLGQGYNEQFF. The CDR3 coding sequence is TGTGCCAGCAGTTACGGGCTTGGACAGGGATACAATGAGCAGTTCTTC.

The chain links TRBV7-2 to TRBJ1-2; D gene unclear. Trimming shortened V by 6 bases and J by 4 bases, and 15 bases separated the two germline ends. Looked up from germline, CDR1 is SGHTA and CDR2 is FQGNSA. The CDR3 contains 14 residues. CDR3 DNA sequence: TGTGCCAGCAGGGTAGTAGGCGGCTCCTATGGCTACACCTTC. This gives the protein CASRVVGGSYGYTF. Full variable domain (outside the CDR3, taken from reference TRBV7-2 and TRBJ1-2): GAGVSQSPSNKVTEKGKDVELRCDPISGHTALYWYRQSLGQGLEFLIYFQGNSAPDKSGLPSDRFSAERTGGSVSTLTIQRTQQEDSAVYLCASRVVGGSYGYTFGSGTRLTVV.

This chain's CDR3 is CASSPRGDTQYF. CDR3 in DNA: TGTGCCAGCAGCCCGCGGGGTGACACGCAGTATTTT. The chain recombines TRBV5-4 with TRBJ2-3; tentative D call: TRBD2 (6 bases). Germline-derived CDR1 and CDR2 are SGHNT and YYREEE (reference sequence). V shed 4 bases and J shed 9 bases, with 12 bases lying between them. The CDR3 runs to 12 residues. The full variable domain, with the rest looked up from reference TRBV5-4 and TRBJ2-3, is ETGVTQSPTHLIKTRGQQVTLRCSSQSGHNTVSWYQQALGQGPQFIFQYYREEENGRGNFPPRFSGLQFPNYSSELNVNALELDDSALYLCASSPRGDTQYFGPGTRLTVL.

The CDR3, as DNA: TGTGCCAGCTCACCCAGACAGGACTCCTACAATGAGCAGTTCTTC. As protein: CASSPRQDSYNEQFF. J is TRBJ2-1 and V is TRBV18, with a weak D call TRBD1 (6 bases). The CDR3 contains 15 residues. With 3 bases removed from V and 0 bases from J, the gap between germline ends came to 9 bases. Germline V gene data show CDR1 as KGHSH and CDR2 as LQKENI.

The genes are TRBV19 and TRBJ1-5; D gene ambiguous. Germline assignment: CDR1 LNHDA and CDR2 SQIVND (reference sequence). With 1 base removed from V and 2 bases from J, the gap between germline ends came to 9 bases. This CDR3 is built from 15 residues. Here the CDR3 DNA reads TGTGCCAGTAGTATAGGGCCGGGTGGCAATCAGCCCCAGCATTTT. This codes for CASSIGPGGNQPQHF.

This chain links TRBV13 with TRBJ2-7; TRBD1 matches at 7 bases. Trimming removed 4 bases from V and 3 bases from J; junction bases left unmatched: 9. CDR1 and CDR2 from the germline V gene are PRHDT and FYEKMQ (reference sequence). The CDR3 has 15 amino acids. The CDR3 sequence: CASSSRQGVHYEQYF. Here the CDR3 DNA reads TGTGCCAGCAGCTCCCGACAGGGAGTCCACTACGAGCAGTACTTC.

The gene calls are TRBV5-1 and TRBJ2-2; D is undetermined. Trimming took 0 bases from V and 3 from J, leaving 12 bases between them. This CDR3 spans 16 amino acids. Germline CDR1 reads SGHRS; CDR2 reads YFSETQ. CDR3: CASSLAEEIDTGELFF. The DNA of the CDR3 is TGCGCCAGCAGCTTGGCCGAGGAGATCGACACCGGGGAGCTGTTTTTT.

V usage is TRBV11-3 and J usage is TRBJ2-4, with unresolved D. Trimming removed 4 bases at V and 0 bases at J, with 16 bases between. Germline CDR1 reads SGHNT; CDR2 reads YENEEA. The CDR3 contains 17 residues. The CDR3 DNA reads TGTGCCAGCAGCTCTTTGCGGTCAGTCCTAGCCAAAAACATTCAGTACTTC. The encoded protein is CASSSLRSVLAKNIQYF.

The genes are TRBV19 and TRBJ2-3; possible D gene TRBD2, 5 bases. This CDR3 region has 20 residues. The V gene's germline CDR1 is LNHDA and CDR2 SQIVND (reference sequence). The germline V and J ends were trimmed by 6 bases and 1 base, with 29 bases remaining between them. The CDR3 spells CASRPRASGGGYYGTDTQYF. CDR3 bases: TGTGCCAGTAGACCTCGGGCGAGCGGCGGCGGATATTATGGCACAGATACGCAGTATTTT.

V is TRBV7-9 and J is TRBJ1-1; maybe TRBD1 (5 bases). From germline, CDR1 is SEHNR and CDR2 FQNEAQ (reference sequence). This CDR3 is built from 14 residues. V was shortened by 5 bases and J by 1 base, with 11 bases between the two germline ends. In DNA, the CDR3 is TGTGCCAGCAGCGCGACAGTTTCGAACACTGAAGCTTTCTTT. It is translated as CASSATVSNTEAFF.

This clone was detected a few times. As DNA, the CDR3 is TGCGCCAGCAGCGCTAACTACGAGCAGTACTTC. It is translated as CASSANYEQYF. The chain joins TRBV5-1 to TRBJ2-7; D gene uncertain. Trimming took off 4 bases at V and 3 bases at J, with 5 bases between the two ends. In germline, CDR1 is SGHRS, CDR2 YFSETQ. This CDR3 is built from 11 residues.

This clone was counted a single time. The CDR3 sequence is CASSLGGWEQYF. CDR3 sequence (DNA): TGTGCCAGCAGTTTAGGGGGGTGGGAGCAGTACTTC. The V and J genes are TRBV28 and TRBJ2-7; possibly TRBD2 for D (6 bases). V lost 2 bases and J lost 7, with 9 bases in between. Germline V gene data show CDR1 as MDHEN and CDR2 as SYDVKM. The CDR3 is 12 amino acids.

The rearrangement joins TRBV6-5 to TRBJ1-1; D is possibly TRBD1 (6 bases). The V gene lost 3 bases and the J gene lost 5 bases, with 19 bases spanning the gap. Germline CDR1 reads MNHEY; CDR2 reads SVGAGI. CDR3 length: 16 residues. The CDR3 nucleotides read TGTGCCAGCAGTTATTTTTCCCCGACAGGTGGAACTGAAGCTTTCTTT. Translation gives CASSYFSPTGGTEAFF.

This sequence joins TRBV28 and TRBJ2-7; TRBD2 might be the D (6 bases). This CDR3 spans 15 amino acids. CDR1 is MDHEN and CDR2 is SYDVKM in the germline V gene. The V gene lost 2 bases and the J gene lost 3 bases, with 14 bases spanning the gap. Here the CDR3 DNA reads TGTGCCAGCAGTTTAGAGTCGGGAGTCCACTACGAGCAGTACTTC. This gives the protein CASSLESGVHYEQYF.

The chain joins TRBV9 to TRBJ2-5, with a tentative D call TRBD2 (6 bases). Between the trimmed V and J ends, which lost 3 bases and 2 bases, there was a span of 14 bases. This CDR3 has 15 residues. Germline V gene data show CDR1 as SGDLS and CDR2 as YYNGEE. CDR3 sequence reads: CASSAIGRSQETQYF. The CDR3 nucleotides read TGTGCCAGCAGCGCAATTGGGAGGAGTCAAGAGACCCAGTACTTC.